This entry concerns a single TCR beta chain. The source of the sample is a study of blood T cell repertoires in COVID-19. Looking at the study overall: From T cells, B-cell-depleted T cells, or PBMCs came the material, which was cDNA or gDNA.

The CDR3 is 16 amino acids. V lost 3 bases to trimming and J lost 9 bases; unmatched junction nucleotides: 13. Germline V CDR1 and CDR2: LNHDA, SQIVND (reference sequence). In the source study's methods: Counts of nucleated cells, estimated from reference gene primer amplification, were obtained. Assay: immunoSEQ multiplex PCR; the TCRdb copy retains only in-frame clones and omits some. D and trimming were read from the DNA, whereas the V and J calls and clone size are those reported in that table. Seen here are some 110,000 clones, around 84% observed once, and the top ten hold approximately 1.5%. This sequence originates from a man aged 40-49 years with acute or convalescent COVID-19. The V gene is TRBV19, the J gene TRBJ2-1; 8 positions match TRBD2. The sequenced sample was peripheral blood. Written as DNA, the CDR3 is TGTGCCAGTAGTATTAGTCACGAGCGGGAGAAGCCTGAGCAGTTCTTC. Its translation: CASSISHEREKPEQFF. Full variable domain (outside the CDR3, taken from reference TRBV19 and TRBJ2-1): DGGITQSPKYLFRKEGQNVTLSCEQNLNHDAMYWYRQDPGQGLRLIYYSQIVNDFQKGDIAEGYSVSREKKESFPLTVTSAQKNPTAFYLCASSISHEREKPEQFFGPGTRLTVL.